Following are 4 T cell receptor beta chains from one sample sequenced in a study of OX40 agonist ivuxolimab in advanced cancers. Libraries were made using the immunoSEQ multiplex PCR assay. TCRdb provides this immuneACCESS table in a form limited to in-frame rearrangements. Some clones are lacking; in checked studies, under half of them reflect an unresolved V gene, and why the rest are absent is not known. The sample table records about 78,000 clones; around 86% of these occur just once. 0.2% to 0.3% of the sample is taken by the ten largest. The sample in question was CD4+ or CD8+ T cells sorted from blood, obtained in a trial of the OX40 agonist ivuxolimab. These receptors all stem from an adult with an advanced solid tumor such as melanoma, head and neck, liver or kidney cancer.

The chain uses TRBV11-2 and TRBJ2-3; possible D gene TRBD1, 5 bases. The CDR3 is 16 residues long. Trimming pared 3 bases from V and 0 bases from J, leaving 13 bases between. Per germline, CDR1 SGHAT and CDR2 FQNNGV. CDR3 sequence reads: CASSFRAMTSTDTQYF. The CDR3 coding sequence is TGTGCCAGCAGCTTCAGGGCGATGACCAGCACAGATACGCAGTATTTT. The full variable domain, its missing parts supplied by reference TRBV11-2 and TRBJ2-3, is EAGVAQSPRYKIIEKRQSVAFWCNPISGHATLYWYQQILGQGPKLLIQFQNNGVVDDSQLPKDRFSAERLKGVDSTLKIQPAKLEDSAVYLCASSFRAMTSTDTQYFGPGTRLTVL.

The genes are TRBV18 and TRBJ1-1; unclear D gene. This CDR3 is built from 14 residues. V was clipped by 3 bases and J by 0 bases, with 8 bases between them. The germline V gene encodes CDR1 KGHSH and CDR2 LQKENI. Here the CDR3 reads CASSPAEMNTEAFF. The CDR3 DNA is TGTGCCAGCTCACCGGCGGAGATGAACACTGAAGCTTTCTTT.

The gene calls are TRBV18 and TRBJ2-1; D is unclear. The CDR3 totals 13 residues. Trimming took 1 base from V and 2 from J, leaving 3 bases between them. Germline V CDR1 and CDR2: KGHSH, LQKENI. The CDR3 here is CASSPHPYNEQFF. The CDR3 DNA reads TGTGCCAGCTCACCACACCCCTACAATGAGCAGTTCTTC.

The chain links TRBV19 to TRBJ2-5, with D possibly being TRBD2 (5 bases). V lost 2 bases to trimming and J lost 5 bases, with 21 bases between them. The CDR3 contains 17 residues. Germline loops: CDR1 LNHDA, CDR2 SQIVND (reference sequence). CDR3 in DNA: TGTGCCAGTAGTATATCCAAGGCTAGCCGGGATCGGGAGACCCAGTACTTC. Translated, it gives CASSISKASRDRETQYF.